The 19 T cell receptor beta chains presented below share a single source sample, sequenced in a study of OX40 agonist ivuxolimab in advanced cancers. Library preparation was by the immunoSEQ multiplex PCR assay. TCRdb retrieved this table from immuneACCESS and kept in-frame rearrangements only. Not all clones are present; in checked studies, unresolved V genes account for under half, and no reason is known for the remainder. This sample has tens of thousands of clones in its table, and around 80% of those were observed once. The top ten constitute under 2.5% of the sample. Here the sequenced sample was CD4+ or CD8+ T cells sorted from blood, taken in a trial of the OX40 agonist ivuxolimab. The receptors were gathered from an adult with an advanced solid tumor such as melanoma, head and neck, liver or kidney cancer.

The chain recombines TRBV11-3 with TRBJ2-7, with 7 bases fitting TRBD2. Germline V gives CDR1 SGHNT, CDR2 YENEEA. This CDR3 is 13 amino acids long. The V and J ends lost 5 bases and 6 bases, in that order; junction bases with no gene match: 7. The CDR3 loop is CASSPRGRGEQYF. The CDR3 DNA is TGTGCCAGCAGCCCCAGAGGGAGGGGCGAGCAGTACTTC.

This chain uses TRBV2 with TRBJ1-1; tentatively, D is TRBD1 (5 bases). This CDR3 is built from 11 residues. Germline lookup yields CDR1 SNHLY and CDR2 FYNNEI. Trimming removed 6 bases at V and 8 bases at J, with 10 bases between. The CDR3 nucleotides read TGTGCCAGCAGGCGGGAGGGGGAAGCTTTCTTT. Protein product: CASRREGEAFF.

This clone was found once. CDR3 sequence reads: CASISGAPNEQFF. CDR3 in DNA: TGCGCCAGCATTTCGGGCGCACCCAATGAGCAGTTCTTC. The chain has TRBV10-1 and TRBJ2-1; D ambiguous. Per germline, CDR1 WNHNN and CDR2 SYGVQD (reference sequence). With 7 bases removed from V and 6 bases from J, the gap between germline ends came to 13 bases. This CDR3 has 13 amino acids.

This chain links TRBV29-1 with TRBJ1-2; 9 bases fit TRBD1. Germline CDR1 and CDR2: SQVTM and ANQGSEA. The CDR3 contains 13 residues. V trimming: 6 bases; J trimming: 6 bases; junction bases outside the gene matches: 8. The CDR3 loop reads CSVTGTGSDGYTF. As DNA, the CDR3 is TGCAGCGTGACCGGGACAGGGAGCGATGGCTACACCTTC.

V gene TRBV7-3 combines with J gene TRBJ1-1; a possible D gene is TRBD1 (5 bases). CDR3 length: 15 residues. Germline assignment: CDR1 SGHTA and CDR2 FQGTGA. With 0 bases removed from V and 1 base from J, the gap between germline ends came to 9 bases. This CDR3 is CASSLTPGENTEAFF. The CDR3 region has the DNA TGTGCCAGCAGCTTAACTCCGGGGGAGAACACTGAAGCTTTCTTT.

This clone was observed a few times. The V and J genes are TRBV7-9 and TRBJ1-2; no firm D call. Deletions cut 4 bases from V and 2 bases from J, with 11 bases between. Germline V gives CDR1 SEHNR, CDR2 FQNEAQ (reference sequence). The CDR3 covers 14 residues. DNA of the CDR3: TGTGCCAGCAGCTGGCAGTCCGTGAACTATGGCTACACCTTC. Its protein product is CASSWQSVNYGYTF.

This chain connects TRBV6-6 to TRBJ2-7, with 10 positions matching TRBD1. With 0 bases clipped from V and 5 bases from J, the junction kept 4 bases outside the gene matches. The CDR3 has 15 residues. Germline V gene lookup returns CDR1 MNHNY and CDR2 SVGAGI (reference sequence). The CDR3 spells CASSYSVTGGHEQYF. In nucleotides, the CDR3 is TGTGCCAGCAGTTACTCAGTGACAGGGGGCCACGAGCAGTACTTC.

V and J are TRBV5-1 and TRBJ1-2; D gene unclear. CDR1 is SGHRS, CDR2 YFSETQ, per germline. Between the trimmed V and J ends, which lost 4 bases and 4 bases, there was a span of 8 bases. This CDR3 has 12 amino acids. The CDR3 nucleotides read TGCGCCAGCAGCAAGGAATCCTATGGCTACACCTTC. Translation: CASSKESYGYTF.

The chain is built from TRBV29-1 and TRBJ2-5, with D uncertain. The germline gives CDR1 SQVTM, CDR2 ANQGSEA. This CDR3 is 11 amino acids long. V gave up 6 bases and J gave up 5 bases, with 10 bases separating them. The CDR3 region has the DNA TGCAGCGTATCCGCAAAGGAGACCCAGTACTTC. It translates to CSVSAKETQYF.

This sequence joins TRBV9 and TRBJ2-5; unclear D gene. The J call could be wrong; TRBJ2-7 is a better fit for the DNA end. Germline V gives CDR1 SGDLS, CDR2 YYNGEE. There are 14 residues in the CDR3. CDR3 bases: TGTGCCAGCAGCGTAGGGCCCGAATACTACGAGCAGTACTTC. Translation: CASSVGPEYYEQYF.

J is TRBJ2-2 and V is TRBV9; 7 bases agree with TRBD2. Germline-derived CDR1 and CDR2 are SGDLS and YYNGEE. V lost 0 bases and J lost 4; bases outside the gene matches: 12. The CDR3 runs to 18 residues. The CDR3 nucleotides are TGTGCCAGCAGCGTAGAGATGCGGGAGAGAGGCTCCACCGGGGAGCTGTTTTTT. It encodes CASSVEMRERGSTGELFF.

The CDR3 bases are TGTGCCAGCAGCCGCGAGGGTCTAGCGGGACACGAGCAGTACTTC. This encodes CASSREGLAGHEQYF. V gene TRBV5-5 combines with J gene TRBJ2-7, with 9 bases aligning to TRBD2. The CDR3 runs to 15 residues. V dropped 4 bases and J dropped 5; count of bases not matched to a gene: 10. CDR1 SGHKS and CDR2 YYEKEE come from the germline V gene (reference sequence).

The chain uses TRBV19 and TRBJ2-4; 7 bases are a match to TRBD1. This CDR3 has 18 amino acids. Per germline, CDR1 LNHDA and CDR2 SQIVND (reference sequence). V gave up 5 bases and J gave up 0 bases; unmatched junction bases: 13. The CDR3 sequence is CASSPVRDSLQAKNIQYF. The CDR3 nucleotides are TGTGCCAGTAGTCCAGTGAGGGACAGCCTTCAAGCCAAAAACATTCAGTACTTC. The full variable domain, in which reference TRBV19 and TRBJ2-4 provide the parts outside the CDR3, is DGGITQSPKYLFRKEGQNVTLSCEQNLNHDAMYWYRQDPGQGLRLIYYSQIVNDFQKGDIAEGYSVSREKKESFPLTVTSAQKNPTAFYLCASSPVRDSLQAKNIQYFGAGTRLSVL.

The gene calls are TRBV5-1 and TRBJ1-2; D uncertain. Germline lookup yields CDR1 SGHRS and CDR2 YFSETQ. The V gene lost 4 bases and the J gene lost 4 bases, with 14 bases spanning the gap. CDR3 length equals 14 residues. The CDR3 sequence: CASSPGDRGYGYTF. The CDR3 DNA is TGCGCCAGCAGCCCCGGAGATCGAGGCTATGGCTACACCTTC.

The genes are TRBV5-1 and TRBJ2-7; D ambiguous. The CDR3 loop spans 14 amino acids. Germline lookup yields CDR1 SGHRS and CDR2 YFSETQ. V gave up 0 bases and J gave up 6 bases, with 13 bases separating them. The CDR3 here is CASSLASPRGEQYF. CDR3 in DNA: TGCGCCAGCAGCTTGGCATCTCCCCGAGGCGAGCAGTACTTC.

The genes are TRBV28 and TRBJ2-5, with TRBD2 matching 10 bases. Per germline, CDR1 MDHEN and CDR2 SYDVKM. V was pared by 3 bases and J by 5 bases, with 12 bases of the junction left unmatched. The CDR3 contains 17 residues. The DNA for the CDR3 is TGTGCCAGCAGTTTCGGTGGACTAGCGGCTTCGGGGGAGACCCAGTACTTC. Its translation is CASSFGGLAASGETQYF. Based on the CDR3 plus reference TRBV28 and TRBJ2-5, the full variable domain is DVKVTQSSRYLVKRTGEKVFLECVQDMDHENMFWYRQDPGLGLRLIYFSYDVKMKEKGDIPEGYSVSREKKERFSLILESASTNQTSMYLCASSFGGLAASGETQYFGPGTRLLVL.

The gene calls are TRBV30 and TRBJ2-3, with 7 positions matching TRBD1. This CDR3 spans 15 amino acids. Per germline, CDR1 GTSNPN and CDR2 SVGIG (reference sequence). Unmatched junction bases numbered 7, after V lost 3 bases and J lost 1 base. The CDR3 spells CAWSWGQGGTDTQYF. The DNA for the CDR3 is TGTGCCTGGAGCTGGGGGCAGGGGGGCACAGATACGCAGTATTTT.

The chain links TRBV5-1 to TRBJ2-1; 7 bases fit TRBD2. After removal of 2 bases from V and 4 bases from J, the junction contained 9 bases not matched to a gene. The CDR3 length is 16 residues. The germline CDR1 and CDR2 sequences are SGHRS and YFSETQ. The CDR3 DNA is TGCGCCAGCAGCTTTTTTGGCGGGAGCCCGTACAATGAGCAGTTCTTC. Encoded protein: CASSFFGGSPYNEQFF.

The CDR3 sequence is CAWSEGSHTEAFF. Written as DNA, the CDR3 is TGTGCCTGGAGTGAAGGTAGTCACACTGAAGCTTTCTTT. The rearrangement joins TRBV30 to TRBJ1-1; D call uncertain. V lost 1 base and J 3 bases, leaving 9 bases between the germline ends. Germline V gives CDR1 GTSNPN, CDR2 SVGIG (reference sequence). The CDR3 is 13 amino acids.